This T cell receptor beta chain stems from a study of graft-versus-host responses after intestinal transplantation. At the level of the study: Recipients uniformly received anti-thymocyte globulin induction, followed by tacrolimus and steroids for approximately 3 years.

Some clones are missing from TCRdb's copy, which holds only in-frame ones; the method was immunoSEQ multiplex PCR. The table shows some 50,000 clones, with about 88% occurring only once. Germline assignment: CDR1 LNHDA and CDR2 SQIVND (reference sequence). Trimming cost V 9 bases and J 1 base, with 15 bases left between them. The CDR3 consists of 14 residues. This clone showed up just a few times. Its antigen is unknown. The source material was unstimulated CD4+ T cells sorted from spleen or lymph node cells, sampled before transplant. This receptor was taken from a human donor who was the organ donor for an intestinal transplant. The V gene is TRBV19, the J gene TRBJ1-1; D possibly corresponds to TRBD1 (6 bases). CDR3 amino acids: CASHRARGNTEAFF. In DNA form, the CDR3 reads TGTGCCAGCCACAGGGCCCGAGGGAACACTGAAGCTTTCTTT.